This note documents a single T cell receptor beta chain sequence. Its antigen is as yet unknown. A read error may produce the germline difference seen at one junction end. This sample was included in a study of tumor and adjacent non-tumor tissue in lung cancer. Across the study: Patients comprised about a dozen adenocarcinoma, a couple of squamous cell carcinoma and 1 small cell lung cancer. Each sample yielded roughly 4.2 million productive TCRbeta reads on average. General study results and limits: Top 100 clones took a larger repertoire share in normal lung. TCR diversity was significantly greater in tumor than normal lung tissue.

CDR3 length: 13 residues. This sample's RNA came from whole unsorted tissue. TCRbeta libraries were built with three rounds of nested PCR, modified from ARM-PCR. In TCRdb, the multiplex PCR reads were re-called with MiXCR into one record per CDR3 protein. Of 65,000 to 95,000 distinct CDR3 sequences listed, approximately 79% are singletons. The sequence derives from a woman between 45 and 65 years old with non-small cell lung cancer. Sequenced sample: lung tumor tissue. The J gene is TRBJ2-3, the V gene TRBV12-3 or TRBV12-4; maybe TRBD2 (6 bases). The CDR3 coding sequence is TGTGCCAGCAGTTTACGGGGGAGCGATACGCGGCACTTT. It is translated as CASSLRGSDTRHF.